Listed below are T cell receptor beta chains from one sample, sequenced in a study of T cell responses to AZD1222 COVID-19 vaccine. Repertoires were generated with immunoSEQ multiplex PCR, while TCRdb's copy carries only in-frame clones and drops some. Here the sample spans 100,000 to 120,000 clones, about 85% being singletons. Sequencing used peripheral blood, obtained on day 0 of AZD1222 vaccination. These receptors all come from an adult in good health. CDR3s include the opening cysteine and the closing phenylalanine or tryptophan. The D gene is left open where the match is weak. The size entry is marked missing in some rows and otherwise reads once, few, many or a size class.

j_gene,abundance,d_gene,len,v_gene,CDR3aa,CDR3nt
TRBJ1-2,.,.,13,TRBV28,CASRLPLSYGYTF,TGTGCCAGCAGGTTACCGTTGAGCTATGGCTACACCTTC
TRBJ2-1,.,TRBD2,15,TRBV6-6,CASKVAGDSYNEQFF,TGTGCCAGCAAGGTCGCGGGAGACTCCTACAATGAGCAGTTCTTC
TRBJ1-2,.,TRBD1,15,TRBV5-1,CASSLLQGADYGYTF,TGCGCCAGCAGCTTGCTTCAGGGGGCTGACTATGGCTACACCTTC
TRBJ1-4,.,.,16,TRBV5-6,CASSPTPQGGDEKLFF,TGTGCCAGCAGCCCCACCCCCCAGGGAGGCGATGAAAAACTGTTTTTT
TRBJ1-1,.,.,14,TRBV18,CASSQGGVNTEAFF,TGTGCCAGCTCACAGGGCGGGGTGAACACTGAAGCTTTCTTT
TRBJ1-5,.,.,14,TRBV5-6,CASSRGGENQPQHF,TGTGCCAGCAGCCGAGGGGGAGAGAATCAGCCCCAGCATTTT
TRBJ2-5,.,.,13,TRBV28,CASSLSLQETQYF,TGTGCCAGCAGCCTGTCCCTCCAAGAGACCCAGTACTTC
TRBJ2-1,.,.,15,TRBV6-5,CASSYWGSGDNEQFF,TGTGCCAGCAGTTATTGGGGTAGCGGCGACAATGAGCAGTTCTTC
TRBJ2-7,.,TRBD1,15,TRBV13,CASSGRRQGASEQYF,TGTGCCAGCAGCGGCCGTAGACAGGGGGCTTCGGAGCAGTACTTC
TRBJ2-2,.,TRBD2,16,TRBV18,CASSPRTSRDTGELFF,TGTGCCAGCTCACCTCGGACTAGCCGAGACACCGGGGAGCTGTTTTTT
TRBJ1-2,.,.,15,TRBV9,CASSGGGVVSGGYTF,TGTGCCAGCAGCGGCGGGGGTGTCGTTTCTGGTGGCTACACCTTC
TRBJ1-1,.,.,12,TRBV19,CASSIGVGEAFF,TGTGCCAGTAGTATAGGGGTCGGTGAAGCTTTCTTT
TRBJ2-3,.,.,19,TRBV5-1,CASSLALGGGRGSTDTQYF,TGCGCCAGCAGCTTGGCCCTGGGCGGGGGCCGCGGATCCACAGATACGCAGTATTTT
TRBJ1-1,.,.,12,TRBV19,CASSPYDSEAFF,TGTGCCAGTAGTCCATACGACAGTGAAGCTTTCTTT
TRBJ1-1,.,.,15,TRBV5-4,CASSLAKGGFTEAFF,TGTGCCAGCAGCTTGGCCAAGGGGGGGTTCACTGAAGCTTTCTTT
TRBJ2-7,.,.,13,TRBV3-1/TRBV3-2,CASGGPTSYEQYF,TGTGCCAGCGGGGGGCCCACCTCCTACGAGCAGTACTTC
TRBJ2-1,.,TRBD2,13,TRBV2,CASTGLARNEQFF,TGTGCCAGCACCGGACTAGCCCGGAATGAGCAGTTCTTC
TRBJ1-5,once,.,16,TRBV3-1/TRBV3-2,CASSQDFRDGNQPQHF,TGTGCCAGCAGCCAAGATTTTAGGGACGGCAATCAGCCCCAGCATTTT
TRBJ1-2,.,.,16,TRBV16,CASSPTGTGIGSGYTF,TGTGCCAGCAGCCCTACCGGGACGGGGATTGGTTCTGGCTACACCTTC
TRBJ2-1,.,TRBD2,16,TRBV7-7,CASSPAPSGNYNEQFF,TGTGCTAGCAGCCCCGCCCCTAGCGGTAACTACAATGAGCAGTTCTTC
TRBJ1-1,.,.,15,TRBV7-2,CASRPGVGVNTEAFF,TGTGCCAGCAGACCAGGGGTGGGAGTGAACACTGAAGCTTTCTTT
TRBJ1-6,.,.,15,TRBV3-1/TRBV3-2,CASSPVHSVGSPLHF,TGTGCCAGCAGCCCGGTACATAGTGTCGGTTCACCCCTCCACTTT
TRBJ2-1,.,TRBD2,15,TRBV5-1,CASSLVSSGSNEQFF,TGCGCCAGCAGCTTGGTGTCTAGCGGGAGTAATGAGCAGTTCTTC
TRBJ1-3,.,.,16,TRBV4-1,CASSPPGRDHKNTIYF,TGCGCCAGCAGCCCCCCCGGCCGGGACCATAAAAACACCATATATTTT
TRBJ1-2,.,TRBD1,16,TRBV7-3,CASSATSGTASAGYTF,TGTGCCAGCAGCGCTACGTCCGGGACAGCCTCGGCGGGCTACACCTTC
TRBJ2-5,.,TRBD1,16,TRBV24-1,CATSDPGTGTQETQYF,TGTGCCACCAGTGACCCTGGGACAGGGACACAGGAGACCCAGTACTTC
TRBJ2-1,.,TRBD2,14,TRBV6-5,CASSNLAGVGEQFF,TGTGCCAGCAGTAACCTAGCGGGGGTCGGTGAGCAGTTCTTC
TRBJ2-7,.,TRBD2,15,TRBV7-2,CASSQLAGGPYEQYF,TGTGCCAGCAGCCAACTAGCGGGGGGGCCGTACGAGCAGTACTTC
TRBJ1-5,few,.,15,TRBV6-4,CASSESDPHNQPQHF,TGTGCCAGCAGTGAGTCAGATCCTCACAATCAGCCCCAGCATTTT
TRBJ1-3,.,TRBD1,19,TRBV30,CAWSLGPPGQGPSGNTIYF,TGTGCCTGGAGTTTGGGCCCCCCGGGACAGGGCCCCTCTGGAAACACCATATATTTT
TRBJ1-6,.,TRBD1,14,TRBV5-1,CASSRDSSNSPLHF,TGCGCCAGCAGCCGGGACAGCAGCAATTCACCCCTCCACTTT
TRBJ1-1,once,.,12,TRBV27,CARKQWNTEAFF,TGTGCCCGCAAACAGTGGAACACTGAAGCTTTCTTT
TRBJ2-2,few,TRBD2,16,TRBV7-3,CASSLPSLAGTGELFF,TGTGCCAGCAGCTTACCAAGTCTAGCGGGCACCGGGGAGCTGTTTTTT
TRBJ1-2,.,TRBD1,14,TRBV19,CASRVDRGDYGYTF,TGTGCCAGTAGAGTGGACAGGGGTGACTATGGCTACACCTTC
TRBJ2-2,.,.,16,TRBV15,CATSRDAGAGTGELFF,TGTGCCACCAGCAGAGATGCAGGAGCAGGCACCGGGGAGCTGTTTTTT
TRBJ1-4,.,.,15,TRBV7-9,CASSLGFEGSEKLFF,TGTGCCAGCAGCTTAGGGTTTGAAGGAAGTGAAAAACTGTTTTTT
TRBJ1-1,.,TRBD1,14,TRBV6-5,CASSRLTGGTEAFF,TGTGCCAGCAGCCGACTTACAGGGGGTACTGAAGCTTTCTTT
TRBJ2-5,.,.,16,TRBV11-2,CASSLESSAGHETQYF,TGTGCCAGCAGCTTAGAGTCAAGCGCGGGACACGAGACCCAGTACTTC
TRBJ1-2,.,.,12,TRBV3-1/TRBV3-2,CASSQETGRYTF,TGTGCCAGCAGCCAAGAAACTGGCAGATACACCTTC
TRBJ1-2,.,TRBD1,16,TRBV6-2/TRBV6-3,CASSLFAGQGVDGYTF,TGTGCCAGCAGTCTCTTCGCGGGACAGGGGGTTGATGGCTACACCTTC
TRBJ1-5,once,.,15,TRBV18,CASSPQKGNNQPQHF,TGTGCCAGCTCACCACAGAAGGGAAACAATCAGCCCCAGCATTTT
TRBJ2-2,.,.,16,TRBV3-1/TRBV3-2,CASSQDLVANTGELFF,TGTGCCAGCAGCCAAGATCTAGTTGCGAACACCGGGGAGCTGTTTTTT
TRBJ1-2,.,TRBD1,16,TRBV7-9,CASSLGGQASDYGYTF,TGTGCCAGCAGCTTAGGGGGACAGGCCTCGGACTATGGCTACACCTTC
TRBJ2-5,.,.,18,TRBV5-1,CASSLEVLGTASQETQYF,TGCGCCAGCAGCTTGGAGGTTTTGGGCACAGCCAGCCAAGAGACCCAGTACTTC
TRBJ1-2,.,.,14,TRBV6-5,CASSYSGRNYGYTF,TGTGCCAGCAGTTACTCTGGGAGAAACTATGGCTACACCTTC
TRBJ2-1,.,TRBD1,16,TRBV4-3,CASSQDGQGAYNEQFF,TGCGCCAGCAGCCAAGATGGGCAGGGGGCCTACAATGAGCAGTTCTTC
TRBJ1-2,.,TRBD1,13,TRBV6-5,CASKAGQNYGYTF,TGTGCCAGCAAAGCGGGACAGAACTATGGCTACACCTTC
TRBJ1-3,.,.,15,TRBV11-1,CASSSSTFTGNTIYF,TGTGCCAGCAGCTCTTCGACATTTACTGGAAACACCATATATTTT
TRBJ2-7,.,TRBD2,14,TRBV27,CASSPHGRGYEQYF,TGTGCCAGCAGTCCCCACGGGAGGGGCTACGAGCAGTACTTC
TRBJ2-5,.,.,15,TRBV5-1,CASSLAGGLQETQYF,TGCGCCAGCAGCCTTGCCGGGGGTCTCCAAGAGACCCAGTACTTC
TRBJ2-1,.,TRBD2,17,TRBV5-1,CASSPGGLAGAYNEQFF,TGCGCCAGCAGCCCGGGAGGGTTAGCGGGGGCATACAATGAGCAGTTCTTC
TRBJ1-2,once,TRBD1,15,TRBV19,CASRRTGEANYGYTF,TGTGCCAGCAGACGGACAGGCGAAGCTAACTATGGCTACACCTTC